This passage covers 24 T cell receptor beta chains from one sample sequenced in a study of cytomegalovirus exposure and HLA in healthy donors. Amplification used 60 Vbeta primers and 13 Jbeta primers. Measured with immunoSEQ multiplex PCR; TCRdb has only the in-frame clones, and not every one. The specimen's table records tens of thousands of clones. What was sequenced was PBMCs. These receptor sequences come from a male donor in good health and CMV-seronegative.

As DNA, the CDR3 is TGTGCCAGCAGCTACTGGGGGGGGAATGAGCAGTTCTTC. It codes for CASSYWGGNEQFF. The V and J genes are TRBV7-8 and TRBJ2-1; 7 bases are shared with TRBD2. Trimming took 4 bases from V and 7 from J; bases not matched to a gene: 4. CDR3 length equals 13 residues. Germline V gene sequence: CDR1 SGHVS, CDR2 FQNEAQ.

The chain has TRBV20-1 and TRBJ2-3, with D perhaps matching TRBD2 (5 bases). The CDR3 has 11 residues. V gave up 3 bases and J gave up 6 bases, with 7 bases separating them. CDR1 DFQATT and CDR2 SNEGSKA come from the germline V gene (reference sequence). The CDR3 sequence is CSARRADTQYF. The CDR3 DNA follows: TGCAGTGCTAGGAGGGCGGATACGCAGTATTTT.

The V gene is TRBV19, the J gene TRBJ2-3; D is perhaps TRBD1 (6 bases). The CDR3 extends over 15 amino acids. Trimming removed 5 bases from V and 4 bases from J, with 16 bases in between. Germline-derived CDR1 and CDR2 are LNHDA and SQIVND (reference sequence). CDR3 sequence: CASSLETGFADTQYF. The CDR3, as DNA: TGTGCCAGTAGTCTCGAAACAGGGTTCGCAGATACGCAGTATTTT.

V and J are TRBV5-1 and TRBJ2-7; D perhaps matches TRBD1 (6 bases). The CDR3 covers 15 residues. The ends were cut back, 4 bases at V and 3 bases at J, with 17 bases in the middle. The V gene's germline CDR1 is SGHRS and CDR2 YFSETQ. The CDR3 loop is CASSQGQWGGYEQYF. In DNA form, the CDR3 reads TGCGCCAGCAGCCAAGGACAGTGGGGCGGCTACGAGCAGTACTTC.

This chain uses TRBV7-9 with TRBJ2-7, with 8 bases matching TRBD1. The CDR3 totals 15 residues. Germline V gives CDR1 SEHNR, CDR2 FQNEAQ (reference sequence). The junction had 6 bases not matched to a gene; V was cut back by 5 bases and J by 0 bases. The CDR3 sequence is CASSPGQAFSYEQYF. CDR3 DNA sequence: TGTGCCAGCAGCCCGGGACAGGCTTTCTCCTACGAGCAGTACTTC. Looking up the rest from reference TRBV7-9 and TRBJ2-7 gives the full variable domain: DTGVSQNPRHKITKRGQNVTFRCDPISEHNRLYWYRQTLGQGPEFLTYFQNEAQLEKSRLLSDRFSAERPKGSFSTLEIQRTEQGDSAMYLCASSPGQAFSYEQYFGPGTRLTVT.

The chain combines TRBV9 with TRBJ2-1; 9 nucleotides match TRBD2. From germline, CDR1 is SGDLS and CDR2 YYNGEE. V was clipped by 0 bases and J by 7 bases; unmatched bases: 2. The CDR3 is 14 amino acids. Here the CDR3 DNA reads TGTGCCAGCAGCGTAGGGGCGGGGGGGAATGAGCAGTTCTTC. This encodes CASSVGAGGNEQFF.

The genes are TRBV27 and TRBJ2-7; D is perhaps TRBD2 (5 bases). The CDR3 runs to 16 residues. V dropped 5 bases and J dropped 4 bases, with 21 bases sitting between them. CDR1 MNHEY and CDR2 SMNVEV come from the germline V gene (reference sequence). CDR3 sequence: CASSLARGLSGYEQYF. The CDR3 bases are TGTGCCAGCAGTCTCGCCCGGGGTCTGAGCGGTTACGAGCAGTACTTC.

The chain recombines TRBV4-1 with TRBJ2-1, with 8 positions matching TRBD2. V shed 2 bases and J 0 bases; nucleotides not matched to a gene: 6. The V gene's germline CDR1 is MGHRA and CDR2 YSYEKL. This CDR3 has 17 amino acids. For the CDR3, the DNA is TGCGCCAGCAGCCAACGAATAGCGGGGCGCTCCTACAATGAGCAGTTCTTC. Protein product: CASSQRIAGRSYNEQFF.

The gene calls are TRBV29-1 and TRBJ1-1; the D is unclear. V was trimmed by 6 bases and J by 0 bases, leaving 11 bases between them. Per the germline V gene, CDR1 is SQVTM and CDR2 is ANQGSEA. This CDR3 has 13 residues. In DNA, the CDR3 is TGCAGCGTACCGACACCAATGAACACTGAAGCTTTCTTT. Translation gives CSVPTPMNTEAFF.

V usage is TRBV29-1 and J usage is TRBJ1-2; 7 nucleotides align to TRBD1. The germline CDR1 and CDR2 sequences are SQVTM and ANQGSEA. The V and J ends lost 4 bases and 1 base, in that order; junction bases with no gene match: 3. The CDR3 has 13 amino acids. This chain's CDR3 is CSVGQGDNYGYTF. In DNA form, the CDR3 reads TGCAGCGTTGGACAGGGAGATAACTATGGCTACACCTTC.

V is TRBV10-2 and J is TRBJ1-1, with 7 bases that match TRBD1. This CDR3 spans 13 amino acids. V lost 7 bases, J lost 4 bases, and 6 bases stayed unmatched. Germline V gene lookup returns CDR1 WSHSY and CDR2 SAAADI. This CDR3 is CASTEGASTEAFF. The CDR3, as DNA: TGCGCCAGCACGGAGGGGGCGTCCACTGAAGCTTTCTTT.

The rearrangement links TRBV2 to TRBJ1-2; a weak D match, TRBD1 (5 bases). V was cut by 3 bases and J by 4 bases, with 9 bases left in between. CDR3 length: 13 residues. Per germline, CDR1 SNHLY and CDR2 FYNNEI. CDR3 loop: CASSDGHSYGYTF. DNA of the CDR3: TGTGCCAGCAGTGACGGACACAGCTATGGCTACACCTTC. The entire variable domain, with the rest obtained from reference TRBV2 and TRBJ1-2, is as follows: EPEVTQTPSHQVTQMGQEVILRCVPISNHLYFYWYRQILGQKVEFLVSFYNNEISEKSEIFDDQFSVERPDGSNFTLKIRSTKLEDSAMYFCASSDGHSYGYTFGSGTRLTVV.

This chain joins TRBV4-3 and TRBJ2-1; the D gene is possibly TRBD2 (7 bases). With 1 base removed from V and 4 bases from J, the gap between germline ends came to 11 bases. The CDR3 totals 15 residues. CDR1 is LGHNA and CDR2 is YSLEER in the germline V gene. In DNA, the CDR3 is TGCGCCAGCAGCCAAGCGCGGGGGCCGTACAATGAGCAGTTCTTC. This encodes CASSQARGPYNEQFF.

V usage is TRBV5-4 and J usage is TRBJ1-1; 7 bases are shared with TRBD1. The germline V gene has CDR1 SGHNT and CDR2 YYREEE (reference sequence). The CDR3 spans 16 residues. Trimming at V came to 0 bases and at J to 0 bases, leaving 5 bases not matched to a gene. CDR3 region: CASSLGQGSLNTEAFF. CDR3 DNA sequence: TGTGCCAGCAGCTTGGGACAGGGATCCTTGAACACTGAAGCTTTCTTT.

Remarks on this clone: The conserved closing phenylalanine or tryptophan is absent in this CDR3, likely reflecting a read error. The limits of the CDR3 on the DNA are not certain, so only TCRdb's listed CDR3 is given. The chain couples TRBV6-1 to TRBJ1-1. The CDR3 adds up to 13 amino acids, both ends counted. Germline CDR1 is MNHNS and CDR2 is SASEGT. The CDR3 sequence is CASTDFTSPGGLL.

This rearrangement joins TRBV6-5 to TRBJ2-7, with D possibly TRBD1 on 5 matching bases. The germline gives CDR1 MNHEY, CDR2 SVGAGI. The V and J ends lost 2 bases and 3 bases respectively, with 11 bases between them. The CDR3 length is 14 residues. This CDR3 reads CASSYRGYGYEQYF. Written as DNA, the CDR3 is TGTGCCAGCAGTTACAGGGGATACGGCTACGAGCAGTACTTC.

The chain recombines TRBV6-5 with TRBJ1-5, with TRBD1 as a possible D gene (5 bases). The germline V and J ends were trimmed by 6 bases and 2 bases, with 14 bases remaining between them. Germline V gene sequence: CDR1 MNHEY, CDR2 SVGAGI. The CDR3 extends over 15 amino acids. In DNA, the CDR3 is TGTGCCAGCAGGAGAAAGGGGCGAGGCAATCAGCCCCAGCATTTT. Translation gives CASRRKGRGNQPQHF.

V gene TRBV5-1 combines with J gene TRBJ2-3; 7 bases are a match to TRBD1. J lost 0 bases, V lost 3 bases, and 13 bases had no gene match. The germline V gene encodes CDR1 SGHRS and CDR2 YFSETQ. The CDR3 has 18 residues. CDR3 DNA sequence: TGCGCCAGCAGCTGGCCAGGGGACAGTGTTACTAGCACAGATACGCAGTATTTT. Its translation is CASSWPGDSVTSTDTQYF.

The chain uses TRBV10-2 and TRBJ1-5; D is uncertain. Germline V gene lookup returns CDR1 WSHSY and CDR2 SAAADI. The CDR3 sequence is 12 residues long. V gave up 2 bases and J gave up 5 bases, with 4 bases separating them. CDR3 DNA: TGCGCCAGCAGTGAGGCGGATCAGCCCCAGCATTTT. It translates to CASSEADQPQHF.

J is TRBJ2-3 and V is TRBV4-3, with 7 bases lining up with TRBD2. CDR3 length: 16 residues. Trimming removed 0 bases from V and 2 bases from J; junction bases left unmatched: 5. Germline assignment: CDR1 LGHNA and CDR2 YSLEER. The CDR3, as DNA: TGCGCCAGCAGCCAAGATCCTAGCGGCACCACAGATACGCAGTATTTT. Translated, it gives CASSQDPSGTTDTQYF.

This chain joins TRBV6-1 and TRBJ1-4; D is ambiguous. Germline CDR1 reads MNHNS; CDR2 reads SASEGT. The ends were cut back, 6 bases at V and 0 bases at J, with 8 bases in the middle. The length of the CDR3 is 14 residues. This CDR3 reads CASRSLPTNEKLFF. The CDR3 DNA is TGTGCCAGCAGATCACTCCCAACTAATGAAAAACTGTTTTTT.

This sequence joins TRBV29-1 and TRBJ1-2, with a tentative D call TRBD1 (6 bases). The CDR3 loop spans 12 amino acids. V was clipped by 7 bases and J by 8 bases, with 17 bases between them. Germline V gives CDR1 SQVTM, CDR2 ANQGSEA. The CDR3 here is CSGIRQAGGYTF. CDR3 bases: TGCAGCGGGATCCGACAGGCCGGAGGCTACACCTTC.

The chain couples TRBV7-6 to TRBJ2-3; D is unresolved. With 0 bases removed from V and 5 bases from J, the gap between germline ends came to 3 bases. The length of the CDR3 is 12 residues. The germline CDR1 and CDR2 sequences are SGHVS and FNYEAQ. CDR3 in amino acids: CASSLALDTQYF. CDR3 nucleotides: TGTGCCAGCAGCTTAGCCTTAGATACGCAGTATTTT. The full variable domain, its missing parts supplied by reference TRBV7-6 and TRBJ2-3, is GAGVSQSPRYKVTKRGQDVALRCDPISGHVSLYWYRQALGQGPEFLTYFNYEAQQDKSGLPNDRFSAERPEGSISTLTIQRTEQRDSAMYRCASSLALDTQYFGPGTRLTVL.

The chain joins TRBV27 to TRBJ2-7, with D maybe TRBD1 (5 bases). The germline V gene has CDR1 MNHEY and CDR2 SMNVEV (reference sequence). Between the trimmed V and J ends, which lost 5 bases and 3 bases, there was a span of 11 bases. The CDR3 runs to 13 residues. The CDR3 DNA follows: TGTGCCAGCAGTACGCTGACAGACTACGAGCAGTACTTC. Protein product: CASSTLTDYEQYF.